This TCR beta chain was captured in a study of somatic mutations in cytotoxic T cells in rheumatoid arthritis. Study conclusions and caveats: Nobody had found out which antigens the expanded CD8+ clones targeted. Patients with rheumatoid arthritis, but not healthy controls, had CD8+ clonality that increased with age. About an eighth of the roughly 60 patients had a largest CD8+ clone above 20% of CD8+ cells.

With respect to this clone: Its antigen remains unidentified.

Only in-frame clones appear in the TCRdb table, and some are missing; sequencing was by immunoSEQ multiplex PCR. The table has about 25,000 clones, 82% seen once. Germline values: CDR1 MNHNY, CDR2 SVGAGI (reference sequence). V was trimmed by 6 bases and J by 0 bases, leaving 7 bases between them. The CDR3 is 13 amino acids. Controls that were healthy consisted of blood donors whose median age was around 55 years (range roughly 21-75), with about 54% female. This rearrangement joins TRBV6-6 to TRBJ2-3; no reliable D call. The source of this sequence is a man aged 45-65 years in good health. Input material: CD8+ T cells sorted from blood. CDR3 DNA sequence: TGTGCCAGCAGGGAGCTTAGCACAGATACGCAGTATTTT. Translating gives CASRELSTDTQYF.